This is a list of T cell receptor beta chains from one sample in a study of blood T cell repertoires in COVID-19. Profiling relied on immunoSEQ multiplex PCR, and the TCRdb table lists in-frame clones only, not all of them. Here the sample spans about 51,000 clones, around 90% being singletons. Material for sequencing was peripheral blood. Receptors were obtained from a man between 50 and 59 years old with acute or convalescent COVID-19. Each CDR3 is given with its conserved first and last residue. Each record gives: CDR3 DNA, CDR3 protein, V gene, D gene, clone size, J gene. D genes are given only for firm matches. Clone sizes are given selectively: once, few, many, or a class where the clone is expanded.

CDR3nt: TGTGCCTGGGGGGCGAGACGTGGCAATGAGCAGTTCTTC
CDR3aa: CAWGARRGNEQFF
v_gene: TRBV30
d_gene: NA
abundance: once
j_gene: TRBJ2-1

CDR3nt: TGTGCCAGCACCTCCGGGACTAGCGTGGATACGCAGTATTTT
CDR3aa: CASTSGTSVDTQYF
v_gene: TRBV7-9
d_gene: TRBD2
abundance: NA
j_gene: TRBJ2-3

CDR3nt: TGTGCCTGGAGGGGCCAGGGGGCGGCCGGGGAGCTGTTTTTT
CDR3aa: CAWRGQGAAGELFF
v_gene: TRBV30
d_gene: TRBD1
abundance: NA
j_gene: TRBJ2-2

CDR3nt: TGTGCCAGTAGGAGCGTGTCAGCCGGAAATCAGCCCCAGCATTTT
CDR3aa: CASRSVSAGNQPQHF
v_gene: TRBV19
d_gene: NA
abundance: NA
j_gene: TRBJ1-5

CDR3nt: TGTGCCAGCAGCTTAGGAGAAAACACTGAAGCTTTCTTT
CDR3aa: CASSLGENTEAFF
v_gene: TRBV11-2
d_gene: NA
abundance: NA
j_gene: TRBJ1-1

CDR3nt: TGTGCCAGCAGATCGGGGGGCTTGGTTGGGGATACGCAGTATTTT
CDR3aa: CASRSGGLVGDTQYF
v_gene: TRBV6-5
d_gene: NA
abundance: NA
j_gene: TRBJ2-3

CDR3nt: TGCGCCAGCAGCTCGACAGGGGGCGCGTCCGGCTACACCTTC
CDR3aa: CASSSTGGASGYTF
v_gene: TRBV5-1
d_gene: TRBD1
abundance: NA
j_gene: TRBJ1-2

CDR3nt: TGTGCCAGCCGTCCCGGGACAGGGCATGGCTACACCTTC
CDR3aa: CASRPGTGHGYTF
v_gene: TRBV6-5
d_gene: TRBD1
abundance: NA
j_gene: TRBJ1-2

CDR3nt: TGTGCCAGCCACCCGGGACACAAGGGGTCCAATGAGCAGTTCTTC
CDR3aa: CASHPGHKGSNEQFF
v_gene: TRBV18
d_gene: NA
abundance: NA
j_gene: TRBJ2-1

CDR3nt: TGTGCCAGCAGTGAGGGGCAGGGGGTCACCGGGGAGCTGTTTTTT
CDR3aa: CASSEGQGVTGELFF
v_gene: TRBV2
d_gene: TRBD1
abundance: NA
j_gene: TRBJ2-2

CDR3nt: TGCGCCAGCAGCCAAGGAAGGACAGGGACCTATGGCTACACCTTC
CDR3aa: CASSQGRTGTYGYTF
v_gene: TRBV4-1
d_gene: TRBD1
abundance: NA
j_gene: TRBJ1-2

CDR3nt: TGCGCCAGCAGGAGCGGGGAATCCTACAATGAGCAGTTCTTC
CDR3aa: CASRSGESYNEQFF
v_gene: TRBV5-1
d_gene: TRBD2
abundance: NA
j_gene: TRBJ2-1

CDR3nt: TGCGCCAGCAGCTACGTCGGAGGCGGCTACACCTTC
CDR3aa: CASSYVGGGYTF
v_gene: TRBV5-1
d_gene: NA
abundance: NA
j_gene: TRBJ1-2

CDR3nt: TGTGCCAGCAGTGATTGGGACAAACTAAGCACAGATACGCAGTATTTT
CDR3aa: CASSDWDKLSTDTQYF
v_gene: TRBV6-1
d_gene: NA
abundance: NA
j_gene: TRBJ2-3

CDR3nt: TGTGCCAGCAGTTTTTCTTCCGAGGGCTACACCTTC
CDR3aa: CASSFSSEGYTF
v_gene: TRBV12-3/TRBV12-4
d_gene: NA
abundance: NA
j_gene: TRBJ1-2

CDR3nt: TGTGCCAGCAGTTCCAGTGTAAATTCACCCCTCCACTTT
CDR3aa: CASSSSVNSPLHF
v_gene: TRBV27
d_gene: NA
abundance: NA
j_gene: TRBJ1-6

CDR3nt: TGTGCCAGCAGCTCCTCTATTTCTAGCGGGGTTAGCACAGATACGCAGTATTTT
CDR3aa: CASSSSISSGVSTDTQYF
v_gene: TRBV5-5
d_gene: TRBD2
abundance: few
j_gene: TRBJ2-3

CDR3nt: TGTGCCAGCAGTTCCACGACAGCAACTAACTATGGCTACACCTTC
CDR3aa: CASSSTTATNYGYTF
v_gene: TRBV6-2/TRBV6-3
d_gene: NA
abundance: NA
j_gene: TRBJ1-2

CDR3nt: TGTGCCAGCAGTGACTCTGGGCCCAATCAGCCCCAGCATTTT
CDR3aa: CASSDSGPNQPQHF
v_gene: TRBV25-1
d_gene: NA
abundance: NA
j_gene: TRBJ1-5

CDR3nt: TGTGCCAGCAGCTCCCCGAAAGGGAGATACGAAAAACTGTTTTTT
CDR3aa: CASSSPKGRYEKLFF
v_gene: TRBV11-2
d_gene: NA
abundance: once
j_gene: TRBJ1-4

CDR3nt: TGTGCCATCAGTGAGAGGGACAGGGGGCTCGAGCAGTACTTC
CDR3aa: CAISERDRGLEQYF
v_gene: TRBV10-3
d_gene: TRBD1
abundance: NA
j_gene: TRBJ2-7

CDR3nt: TGTGCCAGCACCCGGACAGGGTACTACGAGCAGTACTTC
CDR3aa: CASTRTGYYEQYF
v_gene: TRBV2
d_gene: TRBD1
abundance: few
j_gene: TRBJ2-7

CDR3nt: TGTGCCAGCAGCTTCTTGGTGCAGGGCACAGATACGCAGTATTTT
CDR3aa: CASSFLVQGTDTQYF
v_gene: TRBV5-6
d_gene: NA
abundance: NA
j_gene: TRBJ2-3

CDR3nt: TGTGCCAGCAGTACAGAAGGCTATGGCTACACCTTC
CDR3aa: CASSTEGYGYTF
v_gene: TRBV2
d_gene: NA
abundance: NA
j_gene: TRBJ1-2

CDR3nt: TGTGCCTGGAGCCCGAAATTCAGCTCCTATAATTCACCCCTCCACTTT
CDR3aa: CAWSPKFSSYNSPLHF
v_gene: TRBV30
d_gene: NA
abundance: NA
j_gene: TRBJ1-6

CDR3nt: TGCAGCGTTGAAGATAAAGGGGGTGGCTATGGCTACACCTTC
CDR3aa: CSVEDKGGGYGYTF
v_gene: TRBV29-1
d_gene: NA
abundance: NA
j_gene: TRBJ1-2

CDR3nt: TGTGCCAGCAGCCCGTGGGCAACAGATACGCAGTATTTT
CDR3aa: CASSPWATDTQYF
v_gene: TRBV11-2
d_gene: NA
abundance: NA
j_gene: TRBJ2-3

CDR3nt: TGCGCCAGCAGCTTGGAGGGGGCTCTGTACGAGCAGTACTTC
CDR3aa: CASSLEGALYEQYF
v_gene: TRBV5-1
d_gene: TRBD1
abundance: once
j_gene: TRBJ2-7